This passage covers 18 T cell receptor beta chains from one sample sequenced in a study of blood T cell repertoires in COVID-19. The data were produced by immunoSEQ multiplex PCR, yet TCRdb's version contains in-frame clones alone and is incomplete. The sample yields 250,000 to 300,000 clones, about 90% seen once. Sequencing was carried out using peripheral blood. Receptors originate from a woman between 35 and 50 years old with acute or convalescent COVID-19.

The chain uses TRBV5-6 and TRBJ1-4; a possible D gene is TRBD1 (6 bases). The V end was cut by 5 bases, the J end by 8 bases, with 19 bases between. The CDR3 spans 15 residues. Germline-derived CDR1 and CDR2 are SGHDT and YYEEEE. CDR3 DNA sequence: TGTGCCAGCAGTATACTAACTGGGACACTAGAAAAACTGTTTTTT. This sequence encodes CASSILTGTLEKLFF.

About this clone: Distinct nucleotide sequences in the sample also encode this CDR3. The rearrangement links TRBV30 to TRBJ1-1, with 7 bases matching TRBD1. Germline assignment: CDR1 GTSNPN and CDR2 SVGIG (reference sequence). This CDR3 is 13 amino acids long. After removal of 0 bases from V and 4 bases from J, the junction contained 2 bases not matched to a gene. CDR3 sequence: CAWSVGGPTEAFF. CDR3 sequence (DNA): TGTGCCTGGAGTGTAGGGGGCCCCACTGAAGCTTTCTTT.

The rearrangement uses TRBV19 and TRBJ1-1, with 9 bases fitting TRBD1. The CDR3 loop spans 15 amino acids. Germline V gene lookup returns CDR1 LNHDA and CDR2 SQIVND (reference sequence). J was trimmed by 1 base and V by 7 bases; bases with no gene match: 7. The CDR3, as DNA: TGTGCCAGTACCATGACAGGGGGGCAGAACACTGAAGCTTTCTTT. It is translated as CASTMTGGQNTEAFF.

The CDR3 DNA reads TGTGCCAGCAGCCCCAGGACAGGGAAAGAGACCCAGTACTTC. Translation gives CASSPRTGKETQYF. The genes are TRBV11-2 and TRBJ2-5, with 8 nucleotides matching TRBD1. V was pared by 5 bases and J by 3 bases, with 5 bases of the junction left unmatched. Germline V lookup: CDR1 SGHAT, CDR2 FQNNGV. The CDR3 has 14 residues.

This rearrangement joins TRBV7-8 to TRBJ1-1, with D perhaps matching TRBD1 (5 bases). The germline gives CDR1 SGHVS, CDR2 FQNEAQ. Between the trimmed V and J ends, which lost 3 bases and 1 base, there was a span of 24 bases. There are 19 residues in the CDR3. CDR3 sequence: CASSLPTGTPISRNTEAFF. In DNA form, the CDR3 reads TGTGCCAGCAGCTTGCCGACCGGGACTCCAATTAGTAGGAACACTGAAGCTTTCTTT.

This clone appeared a few times. This sequence joins TRBV10-3 and TRBJ1-2; TRBD1 matches at 7 bases. CDR3 length equals 15 residues. The junction had 11 bases not matched to a gene; V was cut back by 6 bases and J by 4 bases. Germline loops: CDR1 ENHRY, CDR2 SYGVKD. CDR3 region: CAISRTGERGYGYTF. The CDR3 DNA follows: TGTGCCATCAGCCGCACAGGGGAAAGAGGCTATGGCTACACCTTC.

The V gene is TRBV6-4, the J gene TRBJ1-2; D not certain. V gave up 5 bases and J gave up 7 bases, with 17 bases separating them. Looked up from germline, CDR1 is MRHNA and CDR2 is SNTAGT. The CDR3 loop spans 14 amino acids. This CDR3 reads CASSLVGRTCGYTF. CDR3 nucleotide sequence: TGTGCCAGCAGTCTGGTGGGCAGGACTTGTGGCTACACCTTC.

The V and J genes are TRBV7-2 and TRBJ1-4, with D possibly being TRBD1 (5 bases). The CDR3 length is 13 residues. CDR1 is SGHTA, CDR2 FQGNSA, per germline. V lost 7 bases, J lost 4 bases, and 10 bases lay in between. CDR3 nucleotides: TGTGCCAGCACCCGGGGGGTTAATGAAAAACTGTTTTTT. The encoded protein is CASTRGVNEKLFF.

This chain uses TRBV21-1 with TRBJ2-2; the table's D call of TRBD2 was not tested on the DNA. TRBV21-1 is termed a pseudogene. The CDR3 has 15 amino acids. The CDR3 spells CASSRETDNTGELFF. CDR3 bases: TGTGCCAGCAGCAGGGAGACGGATAATACCGGGGAGCTGTTTTTT.

This clone was observed a single time. The V call is TRBV3-1 (or the pseudogene TRBV3-2), the J call TRBJ2-1, with no clear D. Germline values: CDR1 LGHDT, CDR2 YNNKEL (reference sequence). CDR3 length: 13 residues. The germline V and J ends were trimmed by 0 bases and 8 bases, with 8 bases remaining between them. CDR3 DNA: TGTGCCAGCAGCCAAGAGGTAGTACATGAGCAGTTCTTC. This encodes CASSQEVVHEQFF.

A few counts support this clone. V usage is TRBV6-5 and J usage is TRBJ1-5; weak D call: TRBD1 (5 bases). Per the germline V gene, CDR1 is MNHEY and CDR2 is SVGAGI. This CDR3 has 14 residues. Trimming took 0 bases from V and 5 from J, leaving 8 bases between them. CDR3 loop: CASSYSAGYQPQHF. The CDR3, as DNA: TGTGCCAGCAGTTACTCGGCAGGGTATCAGCCCCAGCATTTT.

The chain links TRBV2 to TRBJ1-5, with D possibly TRBD1 on 5 matching bases. This CDR3 region has 13 residues. CDR1 is SNHLY and CDR2 is FYNNEI in the germline V gene. V lost 4 bases and J 7 bases, leaving 11 bases between the germline ends. CDR3: CASSGGVRQPQHF. In DNA, the CDR3 is TGTGCCAGCAGTGGGGGGGTTCGACAGCCCCAGCATTTT.

This clone showed up many times. The same CDR3 is also encoded by other DNA sequences in this sample. This rearrangement joins TRBV19 to TRBJ2-7; 7 bases align to TRBD2. Germline CDR1 and CDR2: LNHDA and SQIVND (reference sequence). The J segment lost 4 bases and the V segment lost 5 bases, leaving 5 bases of the junction unmatched. The CDR3 sequence is 13 residues long. The CDR3 sequence is CASSPGRGYEQYV. The CDR3 DNA follows: TGTGCCAGTAGTCCTGGGAGGGGTTACGAGCAGTACGTC.

The genes are TRBV6-5 and TRBJ2-3, with TRBD2 matching 13 bases. With V trimmed by 2 bases and J by 5 bases, 4 bases remained unmatched. From germline, CDR1 is MNHEY and CDR2 SVGAGI. The CDR3 is 16 residues long. The CDR3 DNA sequence: TGTGCCAGCAGTTACGCCGGGACTAGCGGGGAAGATACGCAGTATTTT. Protein: CASSYAGTSGEDTQYF.

For the CDR3, the DNA is TGTGCCAGCAGCGTAGGAATATCTCGTCGGGAAAAACTGTTTTTT. Its protein is CASSVGISRREKLFF. This chain links TRBV9 with TRBJ1-4; D is uncertain. The CDR3 runs 15 residues. The germline CDR1 and CDR2 sequences are SGDLS and YYNGEE. V gave up 0 bases and J gave up 8 bases, with 14 bases separating them.

This rearrangement joins TRBV9 to TRBJ1-1; no firm D call. This CDR3 contains 15 residues. CDR1 SGDLS and CDR2 YYNGEE come from the germline V gene. The V gene lost 0 bases and the J gene lost 5 bases, with 14 bases spanning the gap. CDR3 amino acids: CASSVGEGYRTEAFF. In DNA form, the CDR3 reads TGTGCCAGCAGCGTAGGAGAGGGCTACCGGACTGAAGCTTTCTTT.

About this clone itself: Other DNA sequences from this sample encode an identical CDR3 as well. J is TRBJ1-1 and V is TRBV2; tentative D call: TRBD1 (6 bases). Germline V gives CDR1 SNHLY, CDR2 FYNNEI. The germline V and J ends were trimmed by 6 bases and 2 bases, with 10 bases remaining between them. The CDR3 is made up of 13 amino acids. Written as DNA, the CDR3 is TGTGCCAGCAGCATGGACAGCAACACTGAAGCTTTCTTT. Protein sequence: CASSMDSNTEAFF.

The chain combines TRBV6-5 with TRBJ1-6, with a possible D match to TRBD1 (6 bases). V shed 4 bases and J shed 7 bases, with 17 bases lying between them. The CDR3 is 16 amino acids. From germline, CDR1 is MNHEY and CDR2 SVGAGI. The CDR3 protein is CASSSRGGRVNSPLHF. The CDR3 bases are TGTGCCAGCAGTTCACGTGGGGGCAGGGTGAATTCACCCCTCCACTTT.